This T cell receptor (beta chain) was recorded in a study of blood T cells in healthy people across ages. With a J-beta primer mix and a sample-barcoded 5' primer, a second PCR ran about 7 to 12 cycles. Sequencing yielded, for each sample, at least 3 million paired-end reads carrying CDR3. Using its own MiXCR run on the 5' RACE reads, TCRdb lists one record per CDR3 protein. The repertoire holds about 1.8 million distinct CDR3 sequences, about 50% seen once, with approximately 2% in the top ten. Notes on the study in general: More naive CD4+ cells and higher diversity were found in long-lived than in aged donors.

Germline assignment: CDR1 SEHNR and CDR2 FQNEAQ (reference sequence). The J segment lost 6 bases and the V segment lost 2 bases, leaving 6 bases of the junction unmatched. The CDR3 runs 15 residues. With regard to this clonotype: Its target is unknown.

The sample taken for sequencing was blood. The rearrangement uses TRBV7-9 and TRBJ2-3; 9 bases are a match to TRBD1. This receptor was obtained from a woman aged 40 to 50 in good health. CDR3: CASSLSRTGADTQYF. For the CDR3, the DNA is TGTGCCAGCAGCTTATCTCGGACAGGGGCCGATACGCAGTATTTT.